The source of this TCR beta chain is a study of cytomegalovirus exposure and HLA in healthy donors. Study summary: The 120 or so validation repertoires used a platform that matched the one used for the approximately 610 first-cohort repertoires, as a later analysis reported.

This clone was observed a few times. Its matching antigen is unknown. Study observations and caveats: A few CMV-associated chains were confirmed in vitro to be specific for CMV antigens. Overall, under 200 TCR beta chains were annotated as cytomegalovirus-associated.

The donors formed part of the approximately 120-subject validation cohort, distinct from the 666-subject first cohort. This CDR3 spans 15 amino acids. The germline V and J ends were trimmed by 1 base and 4 bases, with 10 bases remaining between them. Germline values: CDR1 SGHVS, CDR2 FQNEAQ. Produced via immunoSEQ multiplex PCR; TCRdb's table is partial and in-frame only. The sample has about 240,000 clones, around 88% seen once; the top ten hold 1% to 1.5%. The sequence was collected from a woman in her twenties or thirties in good health and CMV-seropositive. Sequencing was carried out using PBMCs. The V call is TRBV7-8, the J call TRBJ1-4, with D possibly TRBD1 on 5 matching bases. The CDR3 bases are TGTGCCAGCAGCTTAGAAAGGGGAAATAATGAAAAACTGTTTTTT. As protein: CASSLERGNNEKLFF.